The 9 T cell receptor beta chains in this list originate from one sample, sequenced in a study of tumor-infiltrating lymphocytes in primary liver carcinoma. Unsorted bulk tissue (roughly 17-34 mg) underwent RNA and DNA co-extraction. Reverse transcription of about 500 ng total RNA with a constant-region primer produced TCR beta cDNA. Each TCR beta library was derived from three nested multiplex PCR rounds that employed slightly modified ARM-PCR. Amplification in the first two PCR rounds was performed using TRBV1-TRBV30 forward primers and a C-beta reverse primer for about 10 cycles each. TCRdb reprocessed the multiplex PCR reads via MiXCR and lists one record per CDR3 protein. Here the sample spans some 190,000 distinct CDR3 sequences, 85% being singletons. The sample comprised tumor tissue from primary liver carcinoma. These receptors all stem from a man in his forties or fifties with primary liver carcinoma and hepatitis B virus infection.

Points on this clonotype: A junction end diverges from the germline sequence, so it may reflect a read error. The rearrangement joins TRBV15 to TRBJ2-3, with D perhaps matching TRBD2 (7 bases). Germline V gene lookup returns CDR1 LNHNV and CDR2 YYDKDF (reference sequence). The CDR3 length is 15 residues. The CDR3, as DNA: TGTGCCAGCAGCCTTCGGGGGGCTCCAACAGGTACGCAGTATTTT. Amino acids: CASSLRGAPTGTQYF.

With respect to this clonotype: This may be a read error, as it is one base from a much larger clone. The chain recombines TRBV24-1 with TRBJ2-7, with unresolved D. The ends were cut back, 8 bases at V and 2 bases at J, with 12 bases in the middle. CDR3 length equals 13 residues. Germline CDR1 reads KGHDR; CDR2 reads SFDVKD. The CDR3 protein is CATNSAAAYEQYF. Written as DNA, the CDR3 is TGTGCCACCAACTCGGCGGCGGCCTACGAGCAGTACTTC.

This chain's CDR3 is CANISTGRGDNEQFF. DNA of the CDR3: TGTGCCAACATCTCGACCGGGCGGGGGGACAATGAGCAGTTCTTC. The chain joins TRBV11-1 to TRBJ2-1, with TRBD2 matching over 8 bases. Germline assignment: CDR1 SGHAT and CDR2 FQDESV (reference sequence). V lost 10 bases to trimming and J lost 5 bases; unmatched junction nucleotides: 13. This CDR3 has 15 amino acids.

A word on this clonotype: At one boundary the junction diverges from the germline segment, which might be a read error. The chain links TRBV28 to TRBJ2-3; 7 bases match TRBD2. Germline-derived CDR1 and CDR2 are MDHEN and SYDVKM. This CDR3 has 15 residues. CDR3 amino acids: CASSFLADYTDTQYF. CDR3 sequence (DNA): TGTGCCAGCAGTTTCCTAGCGGATTACACAGATACACAGTATTTT.

To note about this clonotype: Since no conserved phenylalanine or tryptophan closes the CDR3, a read error is the likely cause. The genes are TRBV6-5 and TRBJ1-6; tentatively, D is TRBD1 (5 bases). This CDR3 has 14 residues. Trimming left V 5 bases short and J 7 bases short, with 12 bases between. Looked up from germline, CDR1 is MNHEY and CDR2 is SVGAGI. CDR3: CASSREDINSPLHY. CDR3 in DNA: TGTGCCAGCAGTCGTGAGGACATAAATTCACCCCTCCACTAT.

For this clonotype: The junction does not match germline at one end; this may be a read error. The V call is TRBV11-2, the J call TRBJ2-7; maybe TRBD1 (5 bases). Germline V gives CDR1 SGHAT, CDR2 FQNNGV. The CDR3 runs 13 residues. This CDR3 reads CASSSNRNSHEQF. CDR3 sequence (DNA): TGTGCCAGCAGCTCTAACAGGAACTCCCACGAGCAGTTC.

This sequence joins TRBV11-2 and TRBJ2-5; a weak D match, TRBD1 (6 bases). CDR3 size: 14 residues. V gave up 3 bases and J gave up 5 bases, with 13 bases separating them. Germline V gives CDR1 SGHAT, CDR2 FQNNGV. The CDR3 sequence is CASSFYRDMETQYF. CDR3 in DNA: TGTGCCAGCAGCTTTTACAGGGATATGGAGACCCAGTACTTC.

This chain joins TRBV4-3 and TRBJ2-2; D unclear. This CDR3 is built from 14 residues. The germline CDR1 and CDR2 sequences are LGHNA and YSLEER. V was shortened by 2 bases and J by 5 bases, with 9 bases between the two germline ends. The CDR3 is CASSQYLKTGELFF. The DNA of the CDR3 is TGCGCCAGCAGCCAATATCTGAAGACCGGGGAGCTGTTTTTT.

The chain couples TRBV6-2 or TRBV6-3 to TRBJ2-1; D is undetermined. Germline values: CDR1 MNHEY, CDR2 SVGEGT. The ends were cut back, 7 bases at V and 0 bases at J, with 19 bases in the middle. The CDR3 is 17 amino acids. CDR3 DNA: TGTGCCAGCAATACGGGCCGTCCGATAAGCTCCTACAATGAGCAGTTCTTC. Its protein is CASNTGRPISSYNEQFF.